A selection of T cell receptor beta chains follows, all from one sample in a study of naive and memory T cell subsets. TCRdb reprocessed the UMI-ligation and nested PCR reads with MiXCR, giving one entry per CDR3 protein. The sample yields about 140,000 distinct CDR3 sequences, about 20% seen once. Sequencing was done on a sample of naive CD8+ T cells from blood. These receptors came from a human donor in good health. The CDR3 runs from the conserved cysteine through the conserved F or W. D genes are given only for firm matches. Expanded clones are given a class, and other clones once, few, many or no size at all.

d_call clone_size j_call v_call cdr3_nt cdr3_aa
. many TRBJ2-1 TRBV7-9 TGTGCCAGCAGCCCTGGTTCCAATGAGCAGTTCTTC CASSPGSNEQFF
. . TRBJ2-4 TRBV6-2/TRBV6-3 TGTGCCAGCAGTTTAGCCGGGACACAAAACATTCAGTACTTC CASSLAGTQNIQYF
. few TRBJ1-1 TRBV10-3 TGTGCCATCAGTCAGGGCCGGGTCGAGAACACTGAAGCTTTCTTT CAISQGRVENTEAFF
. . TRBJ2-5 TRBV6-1 TGTGCCAGCGACTCATCAAGACAGTACCAAGAGACCCAGTACTTC CASDSSRQYQETQYF
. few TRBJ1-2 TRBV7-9 TGTGCCAGCAGCGACAGAGCTAACTATGGCTACACCTTC CASSDRANYGYTF
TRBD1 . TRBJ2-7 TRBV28 TGTGCCAGCAGTTTCGTGGACAGGGGAATCTCGATCGACGAGCAGTACTTC CASSFVDRGISIDEQYF
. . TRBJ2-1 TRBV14 TGTGCCAGCAGCCAAGAAGTATGGGCCGATGAGCAGTTCTTC CASSQEVWADEQFF
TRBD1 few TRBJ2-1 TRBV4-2 TGTGCCAGCAGCCAAGAGACAGGGTGGGACAATGAGCAGTTCTTC CASSQETGWDNEQFF
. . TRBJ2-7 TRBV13 TGTGCCAGCAGCCTCGGTGGCGGAGAGCGGAACTACGAGCAGTACTTC CASSLGGGERNYEQYF
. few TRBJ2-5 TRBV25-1 TGTGCCAGCAGAGACGAGGGGAGGTCAGAGACCCAGTACTTC CASRDEGRSETQYF
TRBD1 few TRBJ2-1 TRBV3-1 TGTGCCAGCAGCGCCGGGACAGGGGACTACGATGAGCAGTTCTTC CASSAGTGDYDEQFF
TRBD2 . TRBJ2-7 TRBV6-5 TGTGCCAGCAGTTACGGTAGCGGGTACGAGCAGTACTTC CASSYGSGYEQYF
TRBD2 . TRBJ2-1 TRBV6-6 TGTGCCAGCAGTTATACGGCGGGAGTTGTCAATGAGCAGTTCTTC CASSYTAGVVNEQFF
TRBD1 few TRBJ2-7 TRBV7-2 TGTGCCAGCAGCTTCACAGGGGGCGCTTATTACGAGCAGTACTTC CASSFTGGAYYEQYF
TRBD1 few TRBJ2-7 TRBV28 TGTGCCAGCAGTTCCGCCCGGGACAGATCCTACGAGCAGTACTTC CASSSARDRSYEQYF
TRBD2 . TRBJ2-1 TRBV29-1 TGCAGCGTTGAAAAGTCCGTCGGAGTAGCGGGAACGCCCTACAATGAGCAGTTCTTC CSVEKSVGVAGTPYNEQFF
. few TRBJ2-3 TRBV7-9 TGTGCCAGCAGCTTAGTCGGGCGGGAATACCGTCTGGATACGCAGTATTTT CASSLVGREYRLDTQYF
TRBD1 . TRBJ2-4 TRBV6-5 TGTGCCAGCAGTTACAACACAGGGGGCATTCAGTACTTC CASSYNTGGIQYF
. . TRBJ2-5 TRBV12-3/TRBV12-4 TGTGCCAGCAGTTCAGGGGGGATCCAAGAGACCCAGCGGATCCAAGAGACCCAGTACTTC CASSSGGIQETQRIQETQYF
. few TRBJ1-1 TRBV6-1 TGTGCCAGCAGTGTAAGAACTGAAGCTTTCTTT CASSVRTEAFF
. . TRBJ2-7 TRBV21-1 TGTGCCAGCAGCAAAGCGCAGCGGGAGGGTTACGAGCAGTACTTC CASSKAQREGYEQYF
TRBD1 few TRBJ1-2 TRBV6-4 TGTGCCAGCAGTGATTACCCGACAGGGGTCTATGGCTACACCTTC CASSDYPTGVYGYTF
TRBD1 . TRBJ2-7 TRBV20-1 TGCAGTGCTGCTCCGGGACAGGGGGTTTACGAGCAGTACTTC CSAAPGQGVYEQYF
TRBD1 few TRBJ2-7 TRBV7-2 TGTGCCAGCAGCTCAACCTCCGGGACAGGGTACGAGCAGTACTTC CASSSTSGTGYEQYF
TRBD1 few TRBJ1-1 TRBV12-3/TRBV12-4 TGTGCCAGCAGGACAGGGGAGAACACTGAAGCTTTCTTT CASRTGENTEAFF
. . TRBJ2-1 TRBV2 TGTGCCAGCAGTGAAGGGAGTGGCAATGAGCAGTTCTTC CASSEGSGNEQFF
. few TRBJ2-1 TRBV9 TGTGCCAGCAGCGCCCCCAATAGCGGCAATGAGCAGTTCTTC CASSAPNSGNEQFF
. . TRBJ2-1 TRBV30 TGTGCCTGGAGTCGTAAAGGTAACTATGAGCAGTTCTTC CAWSRKGNYEQFF
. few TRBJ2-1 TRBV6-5 TGTGCCAGCAGTTACCGGGGGTACAATGAGCAGTTCTTC CASSYRGYNEQFF
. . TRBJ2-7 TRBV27 TGTGCCAGCAGTTGGGGCTCGGCCTACGAGCAGTACTTC CASSWGSAYEQYF
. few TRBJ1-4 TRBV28 TGTGCCAGCAGTCTGTCGGCGACAGCAGTTACAACTAATGAAAAACTGTTTTTT CASSLSATAVTTNEKLFF
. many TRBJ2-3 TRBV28 TGTGCCAGCAGTTGGTTAGCGGCTACGCAGTATTTT CASSWLAATQYF
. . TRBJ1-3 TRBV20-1 TGCAGTGCTCACCCCTGGGGAGGTACAAACACCATATATTTT CSAHPWGGTNTIYF
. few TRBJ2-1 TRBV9 TGTGCCAGCAGCGTAGGAAGCGGCAATGAGCAGTTCTTC CASSVGSGNEQFF
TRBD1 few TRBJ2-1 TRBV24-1 TGTGCCACCAGTCATCCGGGACAGACCCAAGAGCAGTTCTTC CATSHPGQTQEQFF
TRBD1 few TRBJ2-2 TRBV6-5 TGTGCCAGCAGTACCGGGACAGGGTTGTCCGGGGAGCTGTTTTTT CASSTGTGLSGELFF
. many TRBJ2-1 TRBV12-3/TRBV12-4 TGTGCCAGCAGTAGCCCGGACCTACCTTACAATGAGCAGTTCTTC CASSSPDLPYNEQFF
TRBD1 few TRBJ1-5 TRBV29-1 TGCAGCGTTGAAAGGTGGACAGGGAATCACTATAGCAATCAGCCCCAGCATTTT CSVERWTGNHYSNQPQHF
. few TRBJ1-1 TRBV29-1 TGCAGCGTTGAAGATCTGGGGGGCCCAGCTGAAGCTTTCTTT CSVEDLGGPAEAFF
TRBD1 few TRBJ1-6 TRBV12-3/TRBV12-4 TGTGCCAGCACCTGGTCGGGGACAGGCTATTCACCCCTCCACTTT CASTWSGTGYSPLHF
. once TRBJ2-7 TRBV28 TGTGCCAGCAGTTTCCCAGGGGTGCCCTACGAGCAGTACTTC CASSFPGVPYEQYF
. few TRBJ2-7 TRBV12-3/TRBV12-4 TGTGCCAGCAGCCAGTGGTCTATTGCTCGCTCCGAGCAGTACTTC CASSQWSIARSEQYF
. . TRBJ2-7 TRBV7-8 TGTGCCAGCACCGGGGTCACAGACTACGAGCAGTACTTC CASTGVTDYEQYF
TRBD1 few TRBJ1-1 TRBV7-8 TGTGCCAGCAGCCCGCCGGTGGGGGACAGACGCACTGAAGCTTTCTTT CASSPPVGDRRTEAFF
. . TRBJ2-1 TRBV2 TGTGCCAGCAGTGAAGCTGCCAGCTCCTACAATGAGCAGTTCTTC CASSEAASSYNEQFF
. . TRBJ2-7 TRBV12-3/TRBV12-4 TGTGCCAGCAGCGTAACTCCAACGTCCGAGCAGTACTTC CASSVTPTSEQYF
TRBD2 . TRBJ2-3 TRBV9 TGTGCCAGCAGCCCCAGAGGACTAGCGGGTACAGATACGCAGTATTTT CASSPRGLAGTDTQYF
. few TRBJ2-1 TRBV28 TGTGCCAGTCATAGGGGCGTTGAGCAGTTCTTC CASHRGVEQFF
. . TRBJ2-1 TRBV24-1 TGTGCCACCAGTGAACCCCGACAGTTATACAATGAGCAGTTCTTC CATSEPRQLYNEQFF
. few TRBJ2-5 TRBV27 TGTGCCAGCAGTTTATGGAAGGGACAGACCCAGTACTTC CASSLWKGQTQYF